The clone carrying this T cell receptor (beta chain) was found many times. Its cognate antigen is unknown. The V gene's germline CDR1 is LGHDT and CDR2 YNNKEL (reference sequence). V shed 0 bases and J 10 bases; nucleotides not matched to a gene: 9. The CDR3 length is 15 residues. The TCR beta CDR3 regions underwent amplification using RNA transcripts as the source. TCR CDR3 underwent first-round RT-PCR with the HTBI primer set. TCRdb re-analysed the multiplex PCR reads in MiXCR, keeping a single row per CDR3 protein. Seen here are 300,000 to 500,000 distinct CDR3 sequences, 14% to 15% observed once, and the top ten hold about 33%. The data originate from a study of T cells in Graves' hyperthyroidism and ophthalmopathy. General study points: Prediction of ophthalmopathy progression came a median around 6 months pre-onset.

The authors took PBMCs from 8 to 10 ml fresh peripheral blood. Sequenced: blood. The receptor comes from a woman in her twenties or thirties with Graves' hyperthyroidism. The rearrangement links TRBV3-1 to TRBJ2-1; 7 bases fit TRBD2. The CDR3: CASSQDVGRASEQFF. Here the CDR3 DNA reads TGTGCCAGCAGCCAAGATGTGGGGAGGGCCAGCGAGCAGTTCTTC.